The rows below give T cell receptor beta chains drawn from one sample of a study of CD8 T cells in Susac syndrome. TCRdb fed the immunoSEQ multiplex PCR reads into MiXCR, producing one record per CDR3 protein. The sample has a few hundred thousand distinct CDR3 sequences, roughly 95% seen once. The specimen was CD4+ T cells from PBMCs. The source is a human donor with multiple sclerosis. CDR3s include the opening cysteine and the closing phenylalanine or tryptophan. The order of the fields is J gene, D gene, V gene, clone size, CDR3 protein, CDR3 DNA. A D gene is named only where the DNA matches it firmly. Rows may omit the clone size; those that give it use once, few, many or a size class.

TRBJ1-4 | . | TRBV12-3/TRBV12-4 | . | CASSLWDEKLFF | TGTGCCAGCAGTTTATGGGATGAAAAACTGTTTTTT
TRBJ1-4 | . | TRBV25-1 | . | CASSEYGGRGEKLFF | TGTGCCAGCAGTGAATATGGGGGGCGGGGTGAAAAACTGTTTTTT
TRBJ2-2 | . | TRBV5-1 | . | CASSLRSGLNTGELFF | TGCGCCAGCAGCTTGAGAAGCGGGTTGAACACCGGGGAGCTGTTTTTT
TRBJ1-2 | . | TRBV3-1 | once | CASSQVRSGNYGYTF | TGTGCCAGCAGCCAAGTTAGGTCCGGTAACTATGGCTACACCTTC
TRBJ1-2 | . | TRBV29-1 | . | CSVEDTLTLGTYGYTF | TGCAGCGTTGAAGATACCCTCACATTGGGGACCTATGGCTACACCTTC
TRBJ2-3 | TRBD1 | TRBV30 | . | CGTGADTQYF | TGCGGGACAGGGGCAGATACGCAGTATTTT
TRBJ1-1 | . | TRBV29-1 | . | CSVGVRANTEAFF | TGCAGCGTTGGGGTCAGGGCGAACACTGAAGCTTTCTTT
TRBJ1-2 | . | TRBV5-1 | . | CASSLGDYGYTF | TGCGCCAGCAGCCTGGGGGACTATGGCTACACCTTC
TRBJ1-2 | TRBD1 | TRBV29-1 | . | CSVEPGTGLGYTF | TGCAGCGTTGAACCCGGGACAGGGCTTGGCTACACCTTC
TRBJ2-5 | TRBD1 | TRBV11-3 | . | CASSKTGTGGGETQYF | TGTGCCAGCAGCAAAACCGGGACAGGGGGCGGAGAGACCCAGTACTTC
TRBJ1-1 | . | TRBV18 | . | CASSRREGAEAFF | TGTGCCAGCTCTCGTCGGGAGGGGGCTGAAGCTTTCTTT
TRBJ2-2 | . | TRBV29-1 | . | CSVERKENTGELFF | TGCAGCGTTGAAAGAAAGGAAAACACCGGGGAGCTGTTTTTT
TRBJ2-3 | TRBD1 | TRBV13 | . | CASSLTGRPDTQYF | TGTGCCAGCAGCCTGACAGGGCGTCCAGATACGCAGTATTTT
TRBJ1-4 | TRBD1 | TRBV7-8 | . | CASSRGTVNEKLFF | TGTGCCAGCAGCCGCGGGACAGTAAATGAAAAACTGTTTTTT
TRBJ1-4 | . | TRBV29-1 | . | CSVVGDRWTNEKLFF | TGCAGCGTTGTGGGAGACCGTTGGACTAATGAAAAACTGTTTTTT
TRBJ1-5 | . | TRBV20-1 | . | CSAAGPQGPQHF | TGCAGTGCCGCGGGGCCCCAGGGGCCCCAGCATTTT
TRBJ2-5 | . | TRBV12-3/TRBV12-4 | . | CASTLGHGTQYF | TGTGCCAGCACCCTGGGCCACGGGACCCAGTACTTC
TRBJ2-5 | . | TRBV18 | . | CASSPGGRVVETQYF | TGTGCCAGCTCACCAGGGGGGCGCGTTGTGGAGACCCAGTACTTC
TRBJ2-2 | . | TRBV29-1 | . | CSVITSNSNTGELFF | TGCAGCGTGATTACTAGCAACTCGAACACCGGGGAGCTGTTTTTT
TRBJ2-3 | . | TRBV11-2 | . | CASSLDGSYTDTQYF | TGTGCCAGCAGCTTAGATGGCAGTTACACAGATACGCAGTATTTT
TRBJ1-2 | TRBD1 | TRBV18 | . | CASSLSQGTGTASGYTF | TGTGCCAGCTCACTATCACAAGGGACAGGGACGGCTTCTGGCTACACCTTC
TRBJ2-7 | . | TRBV18 | few | CASSDGGLRYEQYF | TGTGCCAGCTCGGACGGAGGGTTGCGGTACGAGCAGTACTTC
TRBJ1-3 | . | TRBV30 | . | CAWSADRGNTIYF | TGTGCCTGGAGTGCCGACAGAGGAAACACCATATATTTT
TRBJ2-5 | TRBD2 | TRBV7-8 | . | CASSFPGLAGETQYF | TGTGCCAGCAGCTTTCCGGGACTAGCAGGAGAGACCCAGTACTTC
TRBJ1-5 | TRBD1 | TRBV30 | . | CAWSPGTAQAQHF | TGTGCCTGGAGCCCCGGGACAGCTCAGGCCCAGCATTTT
TRBJ1-5 | . | TRBV4-1 | . | CASSQDLGARRKNQPQHF | TGCGCCAGCAGCCAAGATCTAGGCGCCAGGCGTAAGAATCAGCCCCAGCATTTT
TRBJ2-1 | . | TRBV29-1 | . | CSVERGLGLNEQFF | TGCAGCGTTGAAAGGGGTCTGGGCTTGAATGAGCAGTTCTTC
TRBJ1-3 | TRBD1 | TRBV12-3/TRBV12-4 | . | CASSPGGSGNTIYF | TGTGCCAGCAGTCCAGGGGGCAGTGGGAACACCATATATTTT
TRBJ2-2 | . | TRBV5-1 | . | CASSRAGDGAGELFF | TGCGCCAGCAGCCGCGCCGGGGATGGGGCCGGGGAGCTGTTTTTT
TRBJ1-5 | TRBD1 | TRBV5-1 | . | CASSLEGTGNQPQHF | TGCGCCAGCAGCTTGGAAGGGACAGGGAATCAGCCCCAGCATTTT
TRBJ1-6 | TRBD1 | TRBV7-3 | . | CASSVTGGANSPLHF | TGTGCCAGCAGCGTGACAGGGGGGGCTAATTCACCCCTCCACTTT
TRBJ2-4 | . | TRBV28 | . | CASSFEDRNIQYF | TGTGCCAGCAGTTTCGAGGACCGGAACATTCAGTACTTC
TRBJ2-3 | TRBD2 | TRBV12-3/TRBV12-4 | . | CASSPLGGEPITDTQYF | TGTGCCAGCAGTCCCCTCGGGGGGGAACCGATCACAGATACGCAGTATTTT
TRBJ2-1 | TRBD2 | TRBV2 | . | CASRRLAGYNEQFF | TGTGCCAGCAGACGGCTAGCGGGTTACAATGAGCAGTTCTTC
TRBJ2-2 | TRBD2 | TRBV27 | . | CASSPRRAGDTGELFF | TGTGCCAGCAGTCCGAGAAGGGCGGGAGACACCGGGGAGCTGTTTTTT
TRBJ1-4 | . | TRBV10-3 | once | CAISEGRGNEKLFF | TGTGCCATCAGTGAAGGCAGAGGAAATGAAAAACTGTTTTTT
TRBJ1-5 | TRBD1 | TRBV28 | . | CASSLQGRGANQPQHF | TGTGCCAGCAGTTTACAGGGCAGGGGGGCCAATCAGCCCCAGCATTTT
TRBJ2-6 | . | TRBV6-1 | . | CASSEGRGLAGANVLTF | TGTGCCAGCAGTGAAGGGAGGGGGCTGGCTGGGGCCAACGTCCTGACTTTC
TRBJ2-1 | TRBD2 | TRBV19 | . | CASLGGLDNEQFF | TGTGCCAGCTTGGGAGGGTTGGACAATGAGCAGTTCTTC
TRBJ2-5 | . | TRBV2 | . | CASSEGQETQYF | TGTGCCAGCAGTGAAGGGCAAGAGACCCAGTACTTC
TRBJ2-5 | . | TRBV24-1 | . | CATSGDRSYQETQYF | TGTGCCACCAGTGGCGACAGGTCTTACCAAGAGACCCAGTACTTC
TRBJ2-7 | . | TRBV5-6 | . | CASSPTGPYEQYF | TGTGCCAGCAGCCCGACAGGTCCGTACGAGCAGTACTTC
TRBJ1-2 | . | TRBV20-1 | . | CSASGQGANYGYTF | TGCAGTGCCAGCGGGCAGGGAGCTAACTATGGCTACACCTTC
TRBJ1-4 | . | TRBV30 | . | CAWAIGATNEKLFF | TGTGCCTGGGCGATTGGGGCTACTAATGAAAAACTGTTTTTT
TRBJ1-2 | TRBD1 | TRBV29-1 | once | CSVGGQGAYGYTF | TGCAGCGTTGGGGGACAGGGTGCCTATGGCTACACCTTC
TRBJ2-4 | . | TRBV9 | . | CASSPKPTGRIAKNIQYF | TGTGCCAGCAGCCCCAAGCCCACAGGGAGGATAGCCAAAAACATTCAGTACTTC
TRBJ2-5 | . | TRBV7-9 | . | CASSLSRGLETQYF | TGTGCCAGCAGCTTATCCAGGGGATTGGAGACCCAGTACTTC
TRBJ1-2 | . | TRBV11-2 | . | CASSLDGIRGTPDGYTF | TGTGCCAGCAGCTTAGATGGGATTCGGGGGACTCCGGATGGCTACACCTTC
TRBJ1-3 | . | TRBV27 | . | CASSFQASGNTIYF | TGTGCCAGCAGTTTCCAGGCGTCTGGAAACACTATATATTTT
TRBJ2-4 | . | TRBV5-1 | . | CASSFGADKNIQYF | TGCGCCAGCAGTTTCGGGGCTGACAAAAACATTCAGTACTTC
TRBJ2-4 | . | TRBV12-3/TRBV12-4 | . | CATQWENIQYF | TGTGCCACGCAATGGGAAAACATTCAGTACTTC
TRBJ2-2 | . | TRBV30 | . | CAWSSSWKQSELFF | TGTGCCTGGAGTTCTTCCTGGAAACAGAGCGAGCTGTTTTTT
TRBJ2-1 | TRBD2 | TRBV7-7 | . | CASSLVVSGTSVLAEQFF | TGTGCCAGCAGCTTAGTGGTCAGCGGGACTAGCGTGCTCGCTGAGCAGTTCTTC
TRBJ1-1 | . | TRBV5-1 | few | CASSLGGVNTEAFF | TGCGCCAGCAGCTTGGGTGGGGTGAACACTGAAGCTTTCTTT